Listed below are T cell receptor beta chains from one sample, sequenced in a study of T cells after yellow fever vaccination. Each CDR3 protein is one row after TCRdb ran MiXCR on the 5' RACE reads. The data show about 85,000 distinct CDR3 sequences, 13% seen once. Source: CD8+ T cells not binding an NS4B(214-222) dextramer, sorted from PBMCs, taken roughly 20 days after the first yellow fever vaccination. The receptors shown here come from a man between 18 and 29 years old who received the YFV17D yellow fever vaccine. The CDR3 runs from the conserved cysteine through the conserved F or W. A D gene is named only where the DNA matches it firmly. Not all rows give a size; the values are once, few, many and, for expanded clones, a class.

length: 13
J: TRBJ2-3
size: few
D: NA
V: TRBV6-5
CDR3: CASSYSGGDTQYF
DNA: TGTGCCAGCAGTTACTCGGGCGGGGATACGCAGTATTTT

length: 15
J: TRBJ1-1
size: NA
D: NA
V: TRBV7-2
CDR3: CASSLNTGFSTEAFF
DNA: TGTGCCAGCAGCTTAAATACAGGGTTTTCCACTGAAGCTTTCTTT

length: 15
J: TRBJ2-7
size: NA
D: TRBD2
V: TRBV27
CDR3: CASSWAGGSSYEQYF
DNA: TGTGCCAGCAGTTGGGCGGGGGGAAGCTCCTACGAGCAGTACTTC

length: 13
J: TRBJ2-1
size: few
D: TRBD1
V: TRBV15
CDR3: CATSRNTGVEQFF
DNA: TGTGCCACCAGCAGAAACACAGGGGTCGAGCAGTTCTTC

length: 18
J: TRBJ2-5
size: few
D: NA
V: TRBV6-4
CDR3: CASRQPREDREFQETQYF
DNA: TGTGCCAGCAGACAACCCAGAGAAGATCGGGAATTCCAAGAGACCCAGTACTTC

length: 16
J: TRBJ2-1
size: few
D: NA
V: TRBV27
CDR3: CASSLSPGTWINEQFF
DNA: TGTGCCAGCAGTTTATCCCCCGGGACTTGGATTAATGAGCAGTTCTTC

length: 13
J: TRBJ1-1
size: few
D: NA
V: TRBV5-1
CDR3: CASGMTFNAEAFF
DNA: TGCGCCAGCGGGATGACATTTAACGCTGAAGCTTTCTTT

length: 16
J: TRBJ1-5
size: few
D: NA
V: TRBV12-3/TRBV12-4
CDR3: CASSPDTASSNQPQHF
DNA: TGTGCCAGCAGCCCGGACACTGCCTCAAGCAATCAGCCCCAGCATTTT

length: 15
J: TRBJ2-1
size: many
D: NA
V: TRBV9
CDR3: CASSAGAQPVNEQFF
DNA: TGTGCCAGCAGCGCTGGGGCACAACCGGTCAATGAGCAGTTCTTC

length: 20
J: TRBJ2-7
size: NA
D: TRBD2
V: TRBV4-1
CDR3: CASSQMTGTSGEASAYEQYF
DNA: TGCGCCAGCAGCCAAATGACCGGGACTAGCGGGGAGGCGAGCGCTTACGAGCAGTACTTC

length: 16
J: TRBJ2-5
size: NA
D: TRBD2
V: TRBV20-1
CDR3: CSARDPASGGLSAQYF
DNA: TGCAGTGCTAGAGATCCGGCTAGCGGGGGACTTTCCGCCCAGTACTTC

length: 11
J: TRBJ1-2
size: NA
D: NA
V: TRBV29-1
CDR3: CSVGDPDGYTF
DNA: TGCAGCGTTGGGGACCCTGATGGCTACACCTTC

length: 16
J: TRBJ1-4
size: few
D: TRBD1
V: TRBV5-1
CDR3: CASSTGTGATNEKLFF
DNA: TGCGCCAGCAGCACCGGGACAGGAGCAACTAATGAAAAACTGTTTTTT

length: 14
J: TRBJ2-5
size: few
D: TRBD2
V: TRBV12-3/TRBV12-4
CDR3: CASSLTSGGETQYF
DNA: TGTGCCAGCAGTTTGACTAGCGGGGGGGAGACCCAGTACTTC

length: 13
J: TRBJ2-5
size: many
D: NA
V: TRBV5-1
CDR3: CASSLVPGETQYF
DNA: TGCGCCAGCAGCTTGGTTCCGGGAGAGACCCAGTACTTC

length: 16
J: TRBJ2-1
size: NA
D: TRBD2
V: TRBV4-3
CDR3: CASSQGVSGFDNEQFF
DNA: TGCGCCAGCAGCCAAGGGGTTAGCGGGTTCGACAATGAGCAGTTCTTC